This TCR beta chain stems from a study of metastatic and nonmetastatic thyroid tumors. Whole-study context: Patients with malignant and benign thyroid disease provided blood and tumor or nodule tissue, whose repertoires were compared. Whole-study findings and limits: Significantly higher TCR beta diversity was reportedly seen in malignant thyroid tumors than benign nodules, in blood and tumor.

Looked up from germline, CDR1 is DFQATT and CDR2 is SNEGSKA (reference sequence). The V end lost 1 base, the J end lost 7 bases, and 14 bases lay between the germline ends. The CDR3 is 14 residues long. Under the authors' procedure: Construction of a distant-metastasis classifier for papillary thyroid cancer relied on CDR3 differences across clinicopathological groups. TCRdb reanalyzed the PCR reads with MiXCR. The V and J calls, along with clone size, are taken from TCRdb and not from the paper's own processing. Of approximately 26,000 clones listed, 10% to 15% are singletons. No treatment of any kind had been given to any patient before thyroid surgery. In regard to this clone: The antigen is undetermined.

This receptor was taken from a female donor with papillary thyroid cancer or a benign thyroid nodule (not recorded which). Some clones in this sample may be carry-over from other donors' samples. This chain links TRBV20-1 with TRBJ2-1; no clear D. Sequenced material: blood. The CDR3 DNA is TGCAGTGCTAGAGTCCCTAGGTTGGGTAATGAGCAGTTCTTC. This encodes CSARVPRLGNEQFF.